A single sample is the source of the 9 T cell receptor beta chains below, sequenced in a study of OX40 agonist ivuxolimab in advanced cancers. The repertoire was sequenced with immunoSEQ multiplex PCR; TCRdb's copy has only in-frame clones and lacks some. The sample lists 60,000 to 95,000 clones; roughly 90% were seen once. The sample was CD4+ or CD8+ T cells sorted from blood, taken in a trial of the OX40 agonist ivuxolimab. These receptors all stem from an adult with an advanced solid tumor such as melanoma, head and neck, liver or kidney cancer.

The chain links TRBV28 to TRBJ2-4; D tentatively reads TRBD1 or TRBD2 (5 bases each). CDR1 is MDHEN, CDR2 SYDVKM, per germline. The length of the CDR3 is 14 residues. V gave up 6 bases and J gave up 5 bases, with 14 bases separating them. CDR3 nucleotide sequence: TGTGCCAGCAGCTCTTCAGGGACGGAAAACATTCAGTACTTC. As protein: CASSSSGTENIQYF.

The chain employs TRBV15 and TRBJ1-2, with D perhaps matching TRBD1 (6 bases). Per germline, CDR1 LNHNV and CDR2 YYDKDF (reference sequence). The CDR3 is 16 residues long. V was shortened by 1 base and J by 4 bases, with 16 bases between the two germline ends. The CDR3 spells CATSRGFTGPIYGYTF. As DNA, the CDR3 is TGTGCCACCAGCAGAGGGTTCACAGGGCCTATCTATGGCTACACCTTC.

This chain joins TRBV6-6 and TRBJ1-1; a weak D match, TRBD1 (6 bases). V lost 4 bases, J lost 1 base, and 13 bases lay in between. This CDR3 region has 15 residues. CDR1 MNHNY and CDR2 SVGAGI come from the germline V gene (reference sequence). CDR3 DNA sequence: TGTGCCAGCAGTTTCACAGGGTCAGGGAACACTGAAGCTTTCTTT. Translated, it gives CASSFTGSGNTEAFF.

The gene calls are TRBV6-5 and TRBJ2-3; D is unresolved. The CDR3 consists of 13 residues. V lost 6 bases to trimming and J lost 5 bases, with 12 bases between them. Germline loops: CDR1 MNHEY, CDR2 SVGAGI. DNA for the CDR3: TGTGCCAGCAGGCCGCCTGGAGAAGATACGCAGTATTTT. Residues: CASRPPGEDTQYF.

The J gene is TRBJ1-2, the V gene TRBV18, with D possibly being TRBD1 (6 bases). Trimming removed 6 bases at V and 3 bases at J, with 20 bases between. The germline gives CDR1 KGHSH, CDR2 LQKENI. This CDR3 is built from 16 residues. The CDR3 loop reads CASSQVTGGDDYGYTF. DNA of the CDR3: TGTGCCAGCTCCCAAGTAACGGGGGGCGACGACTATGGCTACACCTTC.

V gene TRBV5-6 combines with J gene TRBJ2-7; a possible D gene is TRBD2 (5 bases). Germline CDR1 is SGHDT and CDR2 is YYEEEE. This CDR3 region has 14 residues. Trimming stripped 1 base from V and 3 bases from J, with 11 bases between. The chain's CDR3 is CASSLSLGSYEQYF. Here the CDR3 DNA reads TGTGCCAGCAGCTTGAGCCTGGGGAGCTACGAGCAGTACTTC.

The CDR3 nucleotides are TGCGCCAGCAGAGGGGGCGCAATGAACACTGAAGCTTTCTTT. Translation: CASRGGAMNTEAFF. The V call is TRBV5-1, the J call TRBJ1-1, with TRBD1 matching 7 bases. V was pared by 5 bases and J by 0 bases, with 4 bases of the junction left unmatched. The CDR3 is 14 amino acids. CDR1 is SGHRS and CDR2 is YFSETQ in the germline V gene.

The chain's CDR3 is CASSAEGQGADRRGYF. CDR3 bases: TGTGCCAGCAGCGCCGAGGGGCAGGGGGCAGATCGAAGAGGGTACTTC. The chain joins TRBV9 to TRBJ2-5; TRBD1 matches at 8 bases. The CDR3 is 16 amino acids. Losses at the gene ends were 3 bases for V and 13 bases for J; bases not matched to a gene: 20. Germline values: CDR1 SGDLS, CDR2 YYNGEE.

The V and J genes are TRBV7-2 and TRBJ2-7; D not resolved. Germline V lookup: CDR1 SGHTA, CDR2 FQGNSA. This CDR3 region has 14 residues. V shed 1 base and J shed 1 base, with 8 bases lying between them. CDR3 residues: CASSLVSRSYEQYF. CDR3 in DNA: TGTGCCAGCAGCTTAGTCAGCAGATCCTACGAGCAGTACTTC. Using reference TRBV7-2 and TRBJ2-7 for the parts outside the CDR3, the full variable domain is GAGVSQSPSNKVTEKGKDVELRCDPISGHTALYWYRQSLGQGLEFLIYFQGNSAPDKSGLPSDRFSAERTGGSVSTLTIQRTQQEDSAVYLCASSLVSRSYEQYFGPGTRLTVT.